The T cell receptor beta chain under discussion was sequenced for a study of response to subunit inactivated influenza vaccine. Study conclusions and caveats: Authors suggested few new T cells are recruited by each seasonal influenza vaccination.

Trimming left V 0 bases short and J 5 bases short, with 7 bases between. CDR1 is KGHDR and CDR2 is SFDVKD in the germline V gene. This CDR3 contains 14 residues. TCRdb processed the RT-PCR reads anew with MiXCR; each CDR3 protein has one entry. The repertoire holds about 310,000 distinct CDR3 sequences, with roughly 22% as singletons. Regarding this clonotype: Antigen specificity is unknown.

The sequence was collected from a man aged 45 to 75 who received an inactivated influenza vaccine. The sequencing used PBMCs from blood, collected approximately 20 months after vaccination. The chain carries TRBV24-1 and TRBJ1-5, with a tentative D call TRBD1 (6 bases). Here the CDR3 reads CATSDLAGDQPQHF. CDR3 coding DNA: TGTGCCACCAGTGATTTGGCAGGGGATCAGCCCCAGCATTTT.